This is a list of T cell receptor beta chains from one sample in a study of T-cell memory formation after mild COVID-19. TCRdb passed the 5' RACE reads through MiXCR, listing each CDR3 protein once. Of 240,000 or so distinct CDR3 sequences in the sample, roughly 9.4% were seen once. Material: PBMCs or a T cell subset sorted from them (not recorded which). These receptors were taken from a man younger than 30 who had mild COVID-19 (a few samples of this study predate the infection). Cell type and time point are not known. Each CDR3 is given with its conserved first and last residue. Each record gives: clone size, J gene, V gene, CDR3 protein. The size of a clone is reported for some rows only, either as once, few or many, or as a class for expanded clones.

size: few
J: TRBJ1-4
V: TRBV6-5
CDR3: CATGLGAYDNEKLFF

size: .
J: TRBJ2-3
V: TRBV7-8
CDR3: CASSYMTGGTDTQYF

size: few
J: TRBJ1-5
V: TRBV24-1
CDR3: CATNRGAGQPQHF

size: few
J: TRBJ2-2
V: TRBV6-2/TRBV6-3
CDR3: CASSYSSAGELFF

size: .
J: TRBJ1-2
V: TRBV7-2
CDR3: CASSLKSGVLYGYTF

size: .
J: TRBJ2-5
V: TRBV5-4
CDR3: CASTPMEGGQETQYF

size: few
J: TRBJ1-1
V: TRBV20-1
CDR3: CSARNQGTEAFF

size: .
J: TRBJ2-1
V: TRBV24-1
CDR3: CATSERLAGDLNEQFF

size: .
J: TRBJ1-2
V: TRBV12-3/TRBV12-4
CDR3: CASSPGAGAYGYTF

size: few
J: TRBJ1-1
V: TRBV29-1
CDR3: CSARTGRANTEAFF

size: .
J: TRBJ1-1
V: TRBV11-2
CDR3: CASSFVGLANTEAFF

size: .
J: TRBJ2-3
V: TRBV27
CDR3: CASLPSGGVVGTQYF

size: .
J: TRBJ2-7
V: TRBV4-1
CDR3: CASSQGAHLAVSSYEQYF

size: many
J: TRBJ1-6
V: TRBV3-1
CDR3: CASSLGLYNSPLHF

size: few
J: TRBJ2-7
V: TRBV7-2
CDR3: CASSLAGGLLEQYF

size: .
J: TRBJ1-2
V: TRBV27
CDR3: CATRTAGAIYGYTF

size: .
J: TRBJ2-1
V: TRBV7-2
CDR3: CASSSIAGGRRNEQFF

size: .
J: TRBJ2-3
V: TRBV7-6
CDR3: CASSLVGAQYF

size: few
J: TRBJ2-5
V: TRBV18
CDR3: CASSPGDETQYF

size: many
J: TRBJ2-1
V: TRBV7-2
CDR3: CATRGPGGPYNEQFF

size: .
J: TRBJ1-2
V: TRBV9
CDR3: CASSGGQGYTF

size: .
J: TRBJ2-3
V: TRBV12-3/TRBV12-4
CDR3: CASQLGGDTQYF

size: .
J: TRBJ1-4
V: TRBV6-2/TRBV6-3
CDR3: CASSYAFGETATNEKLFF

size: .
J: TRBJ1-1
V: TRBV3-1
CDR3: CASSQNDYTEAFF

size: few
J: TRBJ1-1
V: TRBV7-9
CDR3: CASSLVVGEEAFF

size: .
J: TRBJ2-5
V: TRBV6-2/TRBV6-3
CDR3: CASSTPLADQETQYF

size: many
J: TRBJ2-3
V: TRBV5-1
CDR3: CASSAAGTGAADTQYF

size: many
J: TRBJ1-5
V: TRBV12-3/TRBV12-4
CDR3: CASSLGSNQPQHF

size: many
J: TRBJ1-5
V: TRBV12-3/TRBV12-4
CDR3: CASSFDSNQPQHF

size: .
J: TRBJ1-2
V: TRBV11-2
CDR3: CASSPTTKGDYGYTF

size: .
J: TRBJ1-2
V: TRBV6-5
CDR3: CASRRIRLGENYGYTF

size: .
J: TRBJ1-3
V: TRBV10-1
CDR3: CASRTGQAESSGNTIYF

size: .
J: TRBJ1-2
V: TRBV12-3/TRBV12-4
CDR3: CASRQTGSDGYTF

size: .
J: TRBJ2-2
V: TRBV7-3
CDR3: CASTNDSNTGELFF

size: .
J: TRBJ2-2
V: TRBV20-1
CDR3: CSASEPDTGELFF

size: few
J: TRBJ1-2
V: TRBV24-1
CDR3: CATSDYYGYTF

size: few
J: TRBJ1-5
V: TRBV12-3/TRBV12-4
CDR3: CASSLGQDIQPQHF

size: .
J: TRBJ2-1
V: TRBV6-6
CDR3: CAAGGYNEQFF

size: few
J: TRBJ1-2
V: TRBV24-1
CDR3: CATSDSRQGHGYTF

size: many
J: TRBJ2-5
V: TRBV6-2/TRBV6-3
CDR3: CASSYRGQGPATQYF

size: .
J: TRBJ1-1
V: TRBV18
CDR3: CASSRLSRGPGEAFF

size: .
J: TRBJ2-1
V: TRBV20-1
CDR3: CSAGTSGNEQFF

size: few
J: TRBJ1-4
V: TRBV18
CDR3: CASSPRDRAEKLFF